These 23 T cell receptor beta chains came from one sample sequenced in a study of regulatory T cells in long-lasting Graves disease (dated by TCRdb to the early 2020s). The time point tag for this specimen amounts to: newly diagnosed GD, antithyroid drugs for less than 3 months. For both TCR sequencing and RNA sequencing, RNA was extracted from PBMCs in TRIzol. The library was made by multiplex PCR. This sample was sequenced with an Illumina HiSeq 4000. iRepertoire HTBI primers and Arm-PCR amplification of CDR3 regions were used to construct TCR beta libraries. The public reads were quality trimmed at Q25 with fastp and then assembled into clones with MiXCR by TCRdb, keeping productive beta chains. Entries are consolidated by CDR3 protein sequence, retaining the most common genes and DNA. A total of almost 450,000 distinct CDR3 sequences appear in this sample, less than 20% of them only once. The ten largest clones capture over 8.5% of the sample.

This sample also appeared in a second study, on T cells in Graves' hyperthyroidism and ophthalmopathy.

This specimen was peripheral blood mononuclear cells (PBMCs), taken at new diagnosis, from a patient treated with antithyroid drugs. Receptors originate from a young woman with Graves disease. Donor details come from another sample of the same person, matched by shared clones.

The sample holds many counts of this clonotype. A much larger clone lies a single base off, so this may be a read error. The chain carries TRBV7-9 and TRBJ1-2, with D possibly matching TRBD1 (6 bases). The CDR3 contains 13 residues. Trimming removed 5 bases from V and 4 bases from J, with 11 bases in between. Germline CDR1 is SEHNR and CDR2 is FQNEAQ (reference sequence). Here the CDR3 reads CASSPDRIYGYTF. DNA of the CDR3: TGTGCCAGCAGCCCCGACAGGATCTATGGCTACACCTTC.

This clonotype was seen more than once but under ten times. The DNA for the CDR3 is TGTGCCAGCAGCGTTTATCGCGAGCAGTACTTC. Translation: CASSVYREQYF. The rearrangement uses TRBV9 and TRBJ2-7; D gene uncertain. This CDR3 has 11 residues. Germline V gives CDR1 SGDLS, CDR2 YYNGEE. Trimming left V 2 bases short and J 6 bases short, with 6 bases between.

V is TRBV7-9 and J is TRBJ1-5; tentative D call: TRBD1 (5 bases). V shed 5 bases and J shed 5 bases, with 13 bases lying between them. This CDR3 is 14 amino acids long. Germline loops: CDR1 SEHNR, CDR2 FQNEAQ (reference sequence). The CDR3 spells CASSPLTGDQPQHF. CDR3 nucleotides: TGTGCCAGCAGCCCTTTAACAGGAGATCAGCCCCAGCATTTT.

This clonotype has at least ten counts. The genes are TRBV7-2 and TRBJ2-3, with D hard to call. V shed 0 bases and J shed 5 bases, with 3 bases lying between them. Germline V gene lookup returns CDR1 SGHTA and CDR2 FQGNSA. This CDR3 spans 12 amino acids. Written as DNA, the CDR3 is TGTGCCAGCAGCTTAGCGCGAGATACGCAGTATTTT. Amino acid sequence: CASSLARDTQYF. The full variable domain, in which reference TRBV7-2 and TRBJ2-3 provide the parts outside the CDR3, is GAGVSQSPSNKVTEKGKDVELRCDPISGHTALYWYRQSLGQGLEFLIYFQGNSAPDKSGLPSDRFSAERTGGSVSTLTIQRTQQEDSAVYLCASSLARDTQYFGPGTRLTVL.

The chain uses TRBV6-1 and TRBJ2-2, with D unclear. The CDR3 is 15 residues long. V was cut by 5 bases and J by 3 bases, with 13 bases left in between. CDR1 and CDR2 (germline): MNHNS, SASEGT. CDR3 region: CASSRFDSYTGELFF. CDR3 DNA: TGTGCCAGCAGTCGTTTCGACTCTTACACCGGGGAGCTGTTTTTT.

This clonotype was counted at least ten times. The rearrangement joins TRBV7-9 to TRBJ2-1; unclear D gene. The V end was cut by 1 base, the J end by 9 bases, with 7 bases between. Germline V lookup: CDR1 SEHNR, CDR2 FQNEAQ (reference sequence). The CDR3 contains 12 residues. CDR3 protein: CASSLEPGEQFF. CDR3 sequence (DNA): TGTGCCAGCAGCTTAGAGCCGGGTGAGCAGTTCTTC. The full variable domain, rest sourced from reference TRBV7-9 and TRBJ2-1, is DTGVSQNPRHKITKRGQNVTFRCDPISEHNRLYWYRQTLGQGPEFLTYFQNEAQLEKSRLLSDRFSAERPKGSFSTLEIQRTEQGDSAMYLCASSLEPGEQFFGPGTRLTVL.

The rearrangement links TRBV12-3 or TRBV12-4 to TRBJ1-2, with D possibly being TRBD1 (5 bases). The V and J ends lost 3 bases and 6 bases respectively, with 17 bases between them. The CDR3 is 15 residues long. The chain's CDR3 is CASSFGLIRGNGYTF. The CDR3, as DNA: TGTGCCAGCAGTTTCGGGCTGATAAGGGGTAATGGCTACACCTTC.

The chain combines TRBV6-1 with TRBJ2-7; 8 bases align to TRBD2. The CDR3 runs to 13 residues. V shed 7 bases and J 6 bases; nucleotides not matched to a gene: 8. Per germline, CDR1 MNHNS and CDR2 SASEGT. For the CDR3, the DNA is TGTGCCAGCAAACTAGCGGCCTCGGGCGAGCAGTACTTC. It encodes CASKLAASGEQYF.

On this clonotype itself: Possible read error: a much larger clone is one base away. The rearrangement links TRBV12-3 or TRBV12-4 to TRBJ2-3; a possible D gene is TRBD2 (5 bases). TRBJ2-5 matches the DNA end more closely, so the J call is doubtful. The CDR3 loop spans 13 amino acids. As DNA, the CDR3 is TGTGCCAGCAGTATCGGGGTCTGGGAGACCCAGTACTTC. Translation gives CASSIGVWETQYF.

This clonotype was counted at least ten times. Here the CDR3 reads CAISDSLAGAYEQYF. CDR3 nucleotide sequence: TGTGCCATCAGTGACTCCCTAGCGGGAGCCTACGAGCAGTACTTC. The chain joins TRBV10-3 to TRBJ2-7; 10 nucleotides align to TRBD2. The CDR3 is 15 residues long. The junction had 4 bases not matched to a gene; V was cut back by 3 bases and J by 2 bases. Germline assignment: CDR1 ENHRY and CDR2 SYGVKD.

This clonotype was seen ten or more times. This rearrangement joins TRBV6-2 or TRBV6-3 to TRBJ1-2; D is unresolved. Trimming removed 2 bases at V and 5 bases at J, with 6 bases between. There are 12 residues in the CDR3. CDR1 is MNHEY and CDR2 is SVGEGT in the germline V gene. Here the CDR3 reads CASSYEKYGYTF. In DNA form, the CDR3 reads TGTGCCAGCAGTTACGAGAAGTATGGCTACACCTTC.

The sample holds many counts of this clonotype. CDR3 coding DNA: TGCGCCAGCGGAGAAGAACACCCGGATTCACCCCTCCACTTT. It specifies CASGEEHPDSPLHF. V is TRBV5-1 and J is TRBJ1-6; D remains unclear. This CDR3 has 14 amino acids. V was trimmed by 7 bases and J by 8 bases, leaving 16 bases between them. CDR1 is SGHRS and CDR2 is YFSETQ in the germline V gene. Based on the CDR3 plus reference TRBV5-1 and TRBJ1-6, the full variable domain is KAGVTQTPRYLIKTRGQQVTLSCSPISGHRSVSWYQQTPGQGLQFLFEYFSETQRNKGNFPGRFSGRQFSNSRSEMNVSTLELGDSALYLCASGEEHPDSPLHFGNGTRLTVT.

This clonotype was recorded at least ten times. The DNA for the CDR3 is TGCAGCGGGACTAGCGTAGTGGGGATGTGGAATGAGCAGTTCTTC. Translating it yields CSGTSVVGMWNEQFF. The rearrangement uses TRBV20-1 and TRBJ2-1, with 10 bases fitting TRBD2. The CDR3 is 15 residues long. Germline CDR1 reads DFQATT; CDR2 reads SNEGSKA (reference sequence).

The chain carries TRBV9 and TRBJ1-2; TRBD1 matches 7 bases. Trimming removed 4 bases from V and 7 bases from J; junction bases left unmatched: 10. The CDR3 has 14 residues. Germline CDR1 reads SGDLS; CDR2 reads YYNGEE. The CDR3 loop reads CASSLRGTDAGYTF. The CDR3 nucleotides read TGTGCCAGCAGCCTCCGGGGGACAGATGCTGGCTACACCTTC.

This clonotype was detected only a few times. A much larger clone differs from this one at a single base, so this may be a read error. The chain joins TRBV11-1 to TRBJ1-2; D is uncertain. The CDR3 loop spans 15 amino acids. In germline, CDR1 is SGHAT, CDR2 FQDESV (reference sequence). This CDR3 reads CASSNLGPHRYGYIF. The DNA for the CDR3 is TGTGCCAGCAGCAACCTAGGACCACACCGGTATGGCTACATCTTC.

Comments on this clonotype: Germline and junction disagree at one end, which may indicate a read error. This sequence joins TRBV7-2 and TRBJ2-2, with 8 nucleotides matching TRBD2. In germline, CDR1 is SGHTA, CDR2 FQGNSA. This CDR3 has 20 residues. CDR3 sequence reads: CASSLPRHREGNSNTGEPFF. CDR3 DNA: TGTGCCAGCAGCTTACCGCGCCATCGGGAGGGGAACTCTAACACCGGGGAGCCGTTTTTT.

There are many counts of this clonotype. V usage is TRBV27 and J usage is TRBJ1-4, with D perhaps matching TRBD1 (5 bases). The germline CDR1 and CDR2 sequences are MNHEY and SMNVEV (reference sequence). CDR3 length: 14 amino acids. Trimming took off 2 bases at V and 8 bases at J, with 12 bases between the two ends. CDR3 in amino acids: CASSLSGAREKLFF. The CDR3, as DNA: TGTGCCAGCAGTTTAAGCGGGGCTCGGGAAAAACTGTTTTTT.

This clonotype was detected many times. The chain carries TRBV9 and TRBJ2-3; no firm D call. Trimming removed 0 bases at V and 5 bases at J, with 10 bases between. The CDR3 sequence is 14 residues long. Per the germline V gene, CDR1 is SGDLS and CDR2 is YYNGEE. CDR3 bases: TGTGCCAGCAGCGTAGCGACACCACGAGATACGCAGTATTTT. Protein sequence: CASSVATPRDTQYF.

This clonotype was picked up a small number of times. The chain is built from TRBV6-2 or TRBV6-3 and TRBJ2-7; 7 bases align to TRBD1. Germline loops: CDR1 MNHEY, CDR2 SVGEGT. This CDR3 has 16 amino acids. V shed 0 bases and J 2 bases; nucleotides not matched to a gene: 7. The CDR3 bases are TGTGCCAGCAGTTACTCACACTACAGGGGACCCTACGAGCAGTACTTC. Translating gives CASSYSHYRGPYEQYF.

This clonotype was observed at least ten times. V usage is TRBV2 and J usage is TRBJ1-4; D unresolved. Germline CDR1 SNHLY, CDR2 FYNNEI. Trimming left V 2 bases short and J 7 bases short, with 14 bases between. The CDR3 totals 15 residues. The DNA of the CDR3 is TGTGCCAGCAGTGAATGGAGAATAGAGGGTGAAAAACTGTTTTTT. Translated: CASSEWRIEGEKLFF.

This clonotype appeared a few times. This chain uses TRBV5-6 with TRBJ2-1, with 10 bases lining up with TRBD2. The CDR3 spans 16 residues. Germline V gene lookup returns CDR1 SGHDT and CDR2 YYEEEE. With V trimmed by 0 bases and J by 8 bases, 8 bases remained unmatched. DNA for the CDR3: TGTGCCAGCAGCTTGGGCAAACTAGCGGGACTCTATGAGCAGTTCTTC. Its translation: CASSLGKLAGLYEQFF. The variable domain in full, with the rest retrieved from reference TRBV5-6 and TRBJ2-1, is DAGVTQSPTHLIKTRGQQVTLRCSPKSGHDTVSWYQQALGQGPQFIFQYYEEEERQRGNFPDRFSGHQFPNYSSELNVNALLLGDSALYLCASSLGKLAGLYEQFFGPGTRLTVL.

The V and J genes are TRBV24-1 and TRBJ2-1; a possible D gene is TRBD1 (5 bases). Trimming removed 5 bases from V and 8 bases from J, with 15 bases in between. Germline V gene data show CDR1 as KGHDR and CDR2 as SFDVKD. This CDR3 is 14 amino acids long. The CDR3 nucleotides are TGTGCCACCAGTGCCTCGCCACAGGTCCATGAGCAGTTCTTC. It encodes CATSASPQVHEQFF.

V gene TRBV7-9 combines with J gene TRBJ1-5; 8 nucleotides match TRBD1. This CDR3 spans 16 amino acids. Looked up from germline, CDR1 is SEHNR and CDR2 is FQNEAQ (reference sequence). V dropped 5 bases and J dropped 4; count of bases not matched to a gene: 10. The CDR3 DNA sequence: TGTGCCAGCAGCCCGGGGGCAGGGGGCGTAAATCAGCCCCAGCATTTT. Its translation: CASSPGAGGVNQPQHF.